This T cell receptor beta chain comes out of a study of regulatory T cells in long-lasting Graves disease. Indicated time point: newly diagnosed GD, antithyroid drugs for less than 3 months. Researchers made the TCR library from RNA that was extracted from PBMCs. Staff took approximately 9.9 milliliters of peripheral blood and put it into EDTA tubes. With 7 bases removed from V and 4 bases from J, the gap between germline ends came to 14 bases. This CDR3 comprises 13 residues. Germline CDR1 is WSHSY and CDR2 is SAAADI. Assembly of TCR beta libraries relied on iRepertoire HTBI primers together with Arm-PCR of CDR3 regions. TCRdb redid the calling of the multiplex PCR reads with MiXCR, one entry per CDR3 protein. Of around 400,000 distinct CDR3 sequences listed, about 15% are singletons. This clonotype was seen at least ten times. A further study also used this sample, focusing on T cells in Graves' hyperthyroidism and ophthalmopathy. That report adds: Patients were aged 18 to 65, had disease duration under 2 months, and had newly diagnosed hyperthyroidism. Most expanded thyroid clonotypes above 0.001 also appeared in blood. It was a median 6.5 months before onset that the model predicted ophthalmopathy.

This clonotype was obtained from a woman aged 40 to 55 with Graves disease. V is TRBV10-2 and J is TRBJ2-7; D is undetermined. Sequenced material: peripheral blood mononuclear cells (PBMCs), taken at new diagnosis, from a patient treated with antithyroid drugs. The CDR3 spells CASTPGGRYEQYF. CDR3 nucleotides: TGCGCCAGCACCCCCGGCGGCCGGTACGAGCAGTACTTC.